This T cell receptor beta chain was captured in a study of T cell responses to AZD1222 COVID-19 vaccine. V was trimmed by 7 bases and J by 4 bases, leaving 11 bases between them. Germline V gene data show CDR1 as SQVTM and CDR2 as ANQGSEA. The CDR3 totals 12 residues. The repertoire was sequenced with immunoSEQ multiplex PCR; TCRdb's copy has only in-frame clones and lacks some. This table holds 150,000 to 180,000 clones, roughly nine tenths found once. Study conclusions and caveats: With two AZD1222 doses given, Spike-specific TCR breadth and depth both rose.

About this clone: Its antigen is currently unknown.

The rearrangement links TRBV29-1 to TRBJ2-1; perhaps TRBD2 as D (7 bases). The clonotype was recovered from an adult in good health. Source: peripheral blood, taken on day 0 of MenACWY control vaccination. This CDR3 reads CSGRGGYNEQFF. The CDR3 nucleotides are TGCAGCGGAAGGGGGGGTTACAATGAGCAGTTCTTC.